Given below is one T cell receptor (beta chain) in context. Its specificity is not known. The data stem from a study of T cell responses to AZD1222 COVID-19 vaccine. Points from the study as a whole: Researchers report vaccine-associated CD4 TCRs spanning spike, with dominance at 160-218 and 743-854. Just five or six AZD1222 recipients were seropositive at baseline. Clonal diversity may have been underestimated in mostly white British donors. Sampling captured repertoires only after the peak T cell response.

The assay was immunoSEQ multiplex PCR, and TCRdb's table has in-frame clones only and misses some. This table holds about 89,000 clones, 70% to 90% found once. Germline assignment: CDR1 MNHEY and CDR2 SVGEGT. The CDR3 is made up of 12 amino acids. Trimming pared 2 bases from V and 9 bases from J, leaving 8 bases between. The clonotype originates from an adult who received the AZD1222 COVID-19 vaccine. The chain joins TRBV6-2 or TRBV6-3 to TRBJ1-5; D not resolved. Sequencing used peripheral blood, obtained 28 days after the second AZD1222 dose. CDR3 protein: CASSYASGPQHF. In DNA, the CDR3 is TGTGCCAGCAGTTACGCGTCGGGGCCCCAGCATTTT.